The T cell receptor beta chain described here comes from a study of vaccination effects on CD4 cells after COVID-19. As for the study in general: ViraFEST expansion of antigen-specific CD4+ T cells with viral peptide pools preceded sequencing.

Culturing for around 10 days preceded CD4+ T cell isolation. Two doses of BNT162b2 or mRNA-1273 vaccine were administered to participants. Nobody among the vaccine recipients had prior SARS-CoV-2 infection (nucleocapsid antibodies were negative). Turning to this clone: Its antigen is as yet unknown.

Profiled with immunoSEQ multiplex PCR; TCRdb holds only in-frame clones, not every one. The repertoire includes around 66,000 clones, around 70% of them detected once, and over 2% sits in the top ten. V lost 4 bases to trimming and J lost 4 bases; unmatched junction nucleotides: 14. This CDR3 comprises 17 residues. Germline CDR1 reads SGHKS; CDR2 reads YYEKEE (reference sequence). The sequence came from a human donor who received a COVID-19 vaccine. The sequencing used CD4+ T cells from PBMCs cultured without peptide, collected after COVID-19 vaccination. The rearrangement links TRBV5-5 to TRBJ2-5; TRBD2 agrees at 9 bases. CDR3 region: CASSPRRLSGGGETQYF. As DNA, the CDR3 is TGTGCCAGCAGCCCCCGAAGACTTAGCGGGGGCGGAGAGACCCAGTACTTC.